The rows below give T cell receptor beta chains drawn from one sample of a study of blood T cell repertoires in COVID-19. Clones were sequenced by immunoSEQ multiplex PCR, and TCRdb holds only the in-frame ones, with some missing. The table lists about 280,000 clones, roughly four fifths of them singletons. The specimen was PBMCs or T cells enriched from blood (not recorded which). The receptors originated from a man aged 35 to 55 who had been exposed to COVID-19. The CDR3 runs from the conserved cysteine through the conserved F or W.

J gene: TRBJ2-3
V gene: TRBV5-1
CDR3 protein: CASSRGGAWGTDTQYF

J gene: TRBJ2-6
V gene: TRBV10-3
CDR3 protein: CAISTRGWGGADSGANVLTF

J gene: TRBJ2-2
V gene: TRBV25-1
CDR3 protein: CASSEWEGRTGELFF

J gene: TRBJ2-4
V gene: TRBV5-1
CDR3 protein: CASSLGWGTEGIQYF

J gene: TRBJ2-7
V gene: TRBV5-4
CDR3 protein: CASSAGLAGSYEQYF

J gene: TRBJ1-5
V gene: TRBV19
CDR3 protein: CASSIEGTETNQPQHF

J gene: TRBJ2-5
V gene: TRBV12-3/TRBV12-4
CDR3 protein: CASSSGGLETQYF

J gene: TRBJ2-1
V gene: TRBV5-1
CDR3 protein: CASQGGRSYNEQFF

J gene: TRBJ2-1
V gene: TRBV4-2
CDR3 protein: CASSQTGKRELYNEQFF

J gene: TRBJ2-3
V gene: TRBV11-3
CDR3 protein: CASSLGPDTQYF

J gene: TRBJ2-1
V gene: TRBV12-3/TRBV12-4
CDR3 protein: CASSVRHEQFF

J gene: TRBJ1-6
V gene: TRBV11-3
CDR3 protein: CASSLGTGARNSPLHF

J gene: TRBJ2-1
V gene: TRBV30
CDR3 protein: CAWSVWATYNEQFF

J gene: TRBJ1-5
V gene: TRBV20-1
CDR3 protein: CSAAGNQPQHF

J gene: TRBJ2-1
V gene: TRBV3-1/TRBV3-2
CDR3 protein: CASSQDPASSYNEQFF

J gene: TRBJ2-1
V gene: TRBV7-9
CDR3 protein: CASSLGPQGQGSNEQFF

J gene: TRBJ2-7
V gene: TRBV10-1
CDR3 protein: CASARTSSGEQYF

J gene: TRBJ2-7
V gene: TRBV6-5
CDR3 protein: CASRGGLAAEQYF

J gene: TRBJ2-4
V gene: TRBV3-1/TRBV3-2
CDR3 protein: CASSQGNLGDRENIQYF

J gene: TRBJ2-7
V gene: TRBV30
CDR3 protein: CAWSPNTEQYF

J gene: TRBJ2-7
V gene: TRBV12-5
CDR3 protein: CASGSRPFYEQYF

J gene: TRBJ1-5
V gene: TRBV5-1
CDR3 protein: CASSLGEPNQPQHF

J gene: TRBJ2-3
V gene: TRBV3-1/TRBV3-2
CDR3 protein: CASSPDLKRNTDTQYF

J gene: TRBJ1-5
V gene: TRBV7-2
CDR3 protein: CASSFKSGNQPQHF

J gene: TRBJ2-7
V gene: TRBV4-1
CDR3 protein: CASSQVTSGRVGEQYF

J gene: TRBJ1-1
V gene: TRBV3-1/TRBV3-2
CDR3 protein: CASSRRQGPEAFF

J gene: TRBJ2-7
V gene: TRBV20-1
CDR3 protein: CSASGLSGSPPSYEQYF

J gene: TRBJ1-4
V gene: TRBV5-6
CDR3 protein: CASTLRTGWKLFF

J gene: TRBJ2-1
V gene: TRBV19
CDR3 protein: CASSMWAFDNEQFF